The entry that follows covers one T cell receptor (beta chain) sequence. These data come from a study of blood T cell repertoires in COVID-19. Overall study: The United States, Italy and Spain provided the acute and convalescent COVID-19 samples. T cells, B-cell-depleted T cells, or PBMCs provided the cDNA or gDNA that served as material.

CDR3 length: 15 amino acids. CDR1 is SGHTA and CDR2 is FQGNSA in the germline V gene. V trimming: 5 bases; J trimming: 9 bases; junction bases outside the gene matches: 11. As processed by the authors: Amplification from reference gene primers served as the basis for estimated nucleated cell counts. Only in-frame clones appear in the TCRdb table, and some are missing; sequencing was by immunoSEQ multiplex PCR. V and J calls plus clone size are reproduced from that table; the DNA served to infer D and trimming. The data show a few hundred thousand clones, 88% seen once. The sequence was obtained from a man at least 80 years old with acute or convalescent COVID-19. The sequencing input was peripheral blood. The chain uses TRBV7-2 and TRBJ2-1; 9 bases map to TRBD2. CDR3 amino acids: CASSPPPLAGSEQFF. The CDR3 nucleotides read TGTGCCAGCAGCCCACCCCCTCTAGCGGGAAGTGAGCAGTTCTTC.